One TCR beta chain is described in this entry. Its binding antigen is unknown. No per-base quality is available; no much larger clone lies one base away. The CDR3 numbers 15 residues from cysteine through phenylalanine. Of the read, only the CDR3 DNA is kept; its 45 bases are in frame from base 1. Taken from the germline V gene, the CDR1 and CDR2 loops are MNHEY and SVGAGI. V loses 2 bases at its end and J loses 1 base; junction bases beyond the gene matches: 4. The protocol used for the library was the immunoSEQ multiplex PCR assay. This is the immuneACCESS table as TCRdb keeps it, with only in-frame sequences that have V and J called. A part of the clones is gone; compared with another copy, unresolved V genes explain less than half, and the rest is unexplained. This sample comprises approximately 100,000 clones, 90% to 95% of them detected only once. The ten largest clones represent less than 2.5% of the sample.

This entry is derived from a study of T cell changes during pregnancy in multiple sclerosis (dated by TCRdb to about 2019). Regarding the complete study: The study examined how the T cell repertoire changed over the course of pregnancy in women with multiple sclerosis.

The V and J segments used are TRBV6-5 and TRBJ2-7; TRBD1 lines up with 8 middle nucleotides. This sequence was found in a female donor with multiple sclerosis, enrolled in a pregnancy study. The sequences come from peripheral blood, collected in the third trimester of pregnancy. DNA sequence: TGTGCCAGCAGTTACGTGCAGGGGGCGTCCTACGAGCAGTACTTC. It specifies CASSYVQGASYEQYF.